This entry concerns a single TCR beta chain. This entry belongs to a study of shared clonotypes between healthy human individuals. Under the authors' procedure: With immunoSEQ giving junction-only sequences and no quality scores, filtering differed. Using immunoSEQ multiplex PCR, the repertoire was profiled, and TCRdb retains in-frame clones only, with some absent. Clone size and the V and J calls come from that table; the DNA yielded D and trimming. The table has around 1.6 million clones, under 99% seen once. J gave up 5 bases and V 4 bases, and 13 bases lay outside the gene matches. The germline V gene encodes CDR1 SGHNT and CDR2 YYREEE (reference sequence). This CDR3 has 17 residues.

Sequencing was done on a sample of naive CD4+ T cells sorted from blood. The subset here: CD45RA+ positively selected. This clonotype was obtained from a young man in good health. The chain links TRBV5-4 to TRBJ1-2; the match to TRBD1 covers 11 bases. The CDR3 protein is CASSLGWTGGPRYGYTF. CDR3 nucleotide sequence: TGTGCCAGCAGCCTGGGGTGGACAGGGGGCCCGCGGTATGGCTACACCTTC.